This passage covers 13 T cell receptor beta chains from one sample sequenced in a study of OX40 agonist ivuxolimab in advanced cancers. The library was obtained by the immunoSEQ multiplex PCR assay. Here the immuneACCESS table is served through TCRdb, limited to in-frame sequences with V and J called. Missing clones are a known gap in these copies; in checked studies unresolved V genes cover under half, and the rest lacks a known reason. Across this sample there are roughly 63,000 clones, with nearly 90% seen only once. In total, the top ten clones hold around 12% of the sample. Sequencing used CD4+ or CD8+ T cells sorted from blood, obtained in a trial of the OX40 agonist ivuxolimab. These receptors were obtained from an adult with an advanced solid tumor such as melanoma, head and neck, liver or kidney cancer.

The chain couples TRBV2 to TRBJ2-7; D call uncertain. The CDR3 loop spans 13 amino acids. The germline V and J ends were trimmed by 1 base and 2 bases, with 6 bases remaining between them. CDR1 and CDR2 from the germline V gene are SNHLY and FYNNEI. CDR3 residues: CASSEVETYEQYF. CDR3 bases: TGTGCCAGCAGTGAAGTGGAGACCTACGAGCAGTACTTC.

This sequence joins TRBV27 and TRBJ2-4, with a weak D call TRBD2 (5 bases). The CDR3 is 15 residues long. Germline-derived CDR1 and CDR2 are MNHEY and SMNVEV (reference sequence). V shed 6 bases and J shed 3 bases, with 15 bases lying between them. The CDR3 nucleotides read TGTGCCAGCAGCCCCTCGGGGTTGGGCAAAAACATTCAGTACTTC. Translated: CASSPSGLGKNIQYF.

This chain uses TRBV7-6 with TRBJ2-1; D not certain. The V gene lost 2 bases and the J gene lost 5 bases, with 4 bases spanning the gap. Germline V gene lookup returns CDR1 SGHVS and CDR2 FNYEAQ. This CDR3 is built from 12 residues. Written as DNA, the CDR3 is TGTGCCAGCAGCTTATTGAACAATGAGCAGTTCTTC. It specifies CASSLLNNEQFF.

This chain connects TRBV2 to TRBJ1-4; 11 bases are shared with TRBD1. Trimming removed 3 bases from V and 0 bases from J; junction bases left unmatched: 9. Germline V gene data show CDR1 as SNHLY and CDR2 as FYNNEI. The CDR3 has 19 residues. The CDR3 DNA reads TGTGCCAGCAGTGATCTACTCGGGACAGGGGGTGCAACTAATGAAAAACTGTTTTTT. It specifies CASSDLLGTGGATNEKLFF.

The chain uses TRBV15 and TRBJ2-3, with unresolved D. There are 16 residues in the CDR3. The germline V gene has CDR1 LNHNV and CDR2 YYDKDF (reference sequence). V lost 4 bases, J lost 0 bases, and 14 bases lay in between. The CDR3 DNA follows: TGTGCCACCAGCAACCTTTTGGCGCCTAGCACAGATACGCAGTATTTT. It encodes CATSNLLAPSTDTQYF. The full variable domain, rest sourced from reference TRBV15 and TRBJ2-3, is DAMVIQNPRYQVTQFGKPVTLSCSQTLNHNVMYWYQQKSSQAPKLLFHYYDKDFNNEADTPDNFQSRRPNTSFCFLDIRSPGLGDTAMYLCATSNLLAPSTDTQYFGPGTRLTVL.

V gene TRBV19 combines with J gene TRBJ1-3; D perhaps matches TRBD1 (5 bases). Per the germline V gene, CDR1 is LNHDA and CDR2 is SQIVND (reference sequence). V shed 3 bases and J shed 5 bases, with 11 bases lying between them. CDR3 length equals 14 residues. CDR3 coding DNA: TGTGCCAGTAGTATCCCCGTGGACAGAAACACCATATATTTT. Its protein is CASSIPVDRNTIYF. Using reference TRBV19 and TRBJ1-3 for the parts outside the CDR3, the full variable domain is DGGITQSPKYLFRKEGQNVTLSCEQNLNHDAMYWYRQDPGQGLRLIYYSQIVNDFQKGDIAEGYSVSREKKESFPLTVTSAQKNPTAFYLCASSIPVDRNTIYFGEGSWLTVV.

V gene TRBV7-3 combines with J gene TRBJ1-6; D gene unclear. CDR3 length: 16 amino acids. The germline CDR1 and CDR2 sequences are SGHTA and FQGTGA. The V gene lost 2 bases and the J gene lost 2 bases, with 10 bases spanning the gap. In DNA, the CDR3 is TGTGCCAGCAGCTTAGACGGGCCCCCCTATAATTCACCCCTCCACTTT. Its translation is CASSLDGPPYNSPLHF.

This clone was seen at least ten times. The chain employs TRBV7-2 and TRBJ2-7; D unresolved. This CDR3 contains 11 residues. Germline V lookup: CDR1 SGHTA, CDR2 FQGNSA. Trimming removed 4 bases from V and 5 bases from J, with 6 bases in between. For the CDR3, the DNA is TGTGCCAGCAGCTACACAGACGAGCAGTACTTC. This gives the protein CASSYTDEQYF.

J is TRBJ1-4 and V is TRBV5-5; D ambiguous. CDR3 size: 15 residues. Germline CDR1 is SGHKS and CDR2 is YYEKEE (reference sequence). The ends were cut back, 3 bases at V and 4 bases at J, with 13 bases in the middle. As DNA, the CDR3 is TGTGCCAGCAGCTCTCCAGATCAGAATAATGAAAAACTGTTTTTT. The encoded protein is CASSSPDQNNEKLFF.

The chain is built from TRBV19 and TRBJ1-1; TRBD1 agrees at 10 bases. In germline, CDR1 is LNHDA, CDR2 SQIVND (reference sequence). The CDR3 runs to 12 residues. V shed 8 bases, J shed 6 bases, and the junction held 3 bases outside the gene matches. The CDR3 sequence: CASRTGGAEAFF. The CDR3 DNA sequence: TGTGCCAGTCGGACAGGGGGGGCTGAAGCTTTCTTT.

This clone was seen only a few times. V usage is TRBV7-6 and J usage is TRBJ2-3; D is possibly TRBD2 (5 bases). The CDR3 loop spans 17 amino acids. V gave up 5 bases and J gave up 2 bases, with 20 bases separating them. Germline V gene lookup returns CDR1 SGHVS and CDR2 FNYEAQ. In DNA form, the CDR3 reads TGTGCCAGCAGCCCCCGAGGGAGTGGAACCACCACAGATACGCAGTATTTT. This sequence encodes CASSPRGSGTTTDTQYF.

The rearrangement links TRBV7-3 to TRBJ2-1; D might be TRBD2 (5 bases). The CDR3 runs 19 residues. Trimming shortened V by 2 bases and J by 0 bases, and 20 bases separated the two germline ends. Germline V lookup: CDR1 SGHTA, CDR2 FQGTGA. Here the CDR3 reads CASSLSPIVALSSYNEQFF. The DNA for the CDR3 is TGTGCCAGCAGCTTATCCCCGATCGTAGCGCTGAGCTCCTACAATGAGCAGTTCTTC.

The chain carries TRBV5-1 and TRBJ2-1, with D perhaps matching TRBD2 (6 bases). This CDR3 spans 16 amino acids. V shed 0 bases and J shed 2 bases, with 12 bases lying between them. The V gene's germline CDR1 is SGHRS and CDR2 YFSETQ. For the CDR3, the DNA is TGCGCCAGCAGCTTGGGGTGGGGACTCACCTACAATGAGCAGTTCTTC. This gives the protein CASSLGWGLTYNEQFF.